This TCR beta chain appears in the sequencing data of a study of control samples from healthy donors and cancer patients. Generated by immunoSEQ multiplex PCR, the TCRdb table keeps only in-frame clones and is missing some. The sample records tens of thousands of clones, roughly 80% being singletons. The CDR3 totals 16 residues. Germline loops: CDR1 MNHNS, CDR2 SASEGT. The V end lost 4 bases, the J end lost 5 bases, and 18 bases lay between the germline ends. The chain employs TRBV6-1 and TRBJ2-1; TRBD2 is a possible D gene (6 bases). This receptor was obtained from a man in his forties or fifties in good health. Sequenced: blood. CDR3 loop: CASSVQGGRVNNEQFF. The CDR3 DNA sequence: TGTGCCAGCAGTGTTCAGGGAGGAAGGGTCAACAATGAGCAGTTCTTC.